These 17 T cell receptor beta chains were all obtained from the same sample, sequenced in a study of CD8+ T cells in alopecia areata. Noted treatment: oral pan-JAK inhibitor, 5-10 mg twice daily. Extracted RNA was reverse transcribed, and the resulting cDNA served as sequencing template. Profiling relied on immunoSEQ multiplex PCR, and the TCRdb table lists in-frame clones only, not all of them. The sample includes under 350,000 clones, 58% of them seen just once. This specimen was CD4+ T cells sorted from blood, taken at week 24, from a patient treated with tofacitinib. The receptors were gathered from a human donor with alopecia areata.

The CDR3 region is CASSLRIAGVGAGNEQFF. The CDR3 region has the DNA TGTGCCAGCAGCCTGCGCATTGCAGGGGTCGGGGCAGGCAATGAGCAGTTCTTC. V is TRBV9 and J is TRBJ2-1; a possible D gene is TRBD1 (6 bases). The germline V gene encodes CDR1 SGDLS and CDR2 YYNGEE. V was cut by 4 bases and J by 6 bases, with 26 bases left in between. The CDR3 is 18 residues long.

The V gene is TRBV29-1, the J gene TRBJ2-1; D unresolved. Germline V gene sequence: CDR1 SQVTM, CDR2 ANQGSEA. The ends were cut back, 7 bases at V and 0 bases at J, with 7 bases in the middle. This CDR3 is 12 amino acids long. CDR3 residues: CSALGSYNEQFF. Here the CDR3 DNA reads TGCAGCGCCCTAGGCTCCTACAATGAGCAGTTCTTC.

The chain couples TRBV30 to TRBJ2-4, with D possibly matching TRBD2 (6 bases). Trimming stripped 0 bases from V and 0 bases from J, with 21 bases between. The CDR3 is made up of 19 amino acids. Germline assignment: CDR1 GTSNPN and CDR2 SVGIG (reference sequence). DNA for the CDR3: TGTGCCTGGAGTGTAGACCAAGTAGGAGGGCCTCTAGCCAAAAACATTCAGTACTTC. Amino acid sequence: CAWSVDQVGGPLAKNIQYF.

The chain uses TRBV14 and TRBJ1-6, with 9 bases that match TRBD1. Germline-derived CDR1 and CDR2 are SGHDN and FVKESK. With 0 bases clipped from V and 7 bases from J, the junction kept 4 bases outside the gene matches. CDR3 length: 16 amino acids. CDR3 nucleotide sequence: TGTGCCAGCAGCCAAGAGGGGGACAGGGCCAATTCACCCCTCCACTTT. Translating gives CASSQEGDRANSPLHF.

The chain uses TRBV23-1 and TRBJ2-7; 7 bases agree with TRBD1. TRBV23-1 is sorted into the ORF group, with uncertain function. V was clipped by 10 bases and J by 2 bases; unmatched bases: 2. The CDR3 is made up of 11 amino acids. CDR3 protein: CAKTGPYEQYF. For the CDR3, the DNA is TGCGCCAAGACAGGGCCCTACGAGCAGTACTTC.

The chain employs TRBV28 and TRBJ2-3; 7 nucleotides match TRBD1. J was trimmed by 1 base and V by 2 bases; bases with no gene match: 3. This CDR3 contains 15 residues. CDR1 and CDR2 (germline): MDHEN, SYDVKM. The CDR3 here is CASSLRGPRTDTQYF. The CDR3 DNA reads as TGTGCCAGCAGTTTAAGGGGGCCCCGCACAGATACGCAGTATTTT. The full variable domain, its missing parts supplied by reference TRBV28 and TRBJ2-3, is DVKVTQSSRYLVKRTGEKVFLECVQDMDHENMFWYRQDPGLGLRLIYFSYDVKMKEKGDIPEGYSVSREKKERFSLILESASTNQTSMYLCASSLRGPRTDTQYFGPGTRLTVL.

Only a few counts were recorded for this clone. The chain carries TRBV7-2 and TRBJ2-2; weak D call: TRBD2 (5 bases). The ends were cut back, 5 bases at V and 13 bases at J, with 17 bases in the middle. CDR3 length equals 13 residues. Germline V gives CDR1 SGHTA, CDR2 FQGNSA. The CDR3 DNA is TGTGCCAGCAGCCTCCTACGGAGAGAGGGGCTGTTTTTT. Translating it yields CASSLLRREGLFF.

The chain joins TRBV5-4 to TRBJ2-2; no clear D. V was pared by 4 bases and J by 0 bases, with 4 bases between. CDR1 is SGHNT and CDR2 is YYREEE in the germline V gene (reference sequence). There are 13 residues in the CDR3. Here the CDR3 DNA reads TGTGCCAGCAGCGCTTCGAACACCGGGGAGCTGTTTTTT. Translating gives CASSASNTGELFF.

V and J are TRBV19 and TRBJ1-5; unclear D gene. The CDR3 runs 15 residues. V was trimmed by 3 bases and J by 1 base, leaving 10 bases between them. The germline V gene encodes CDR1 LNHDA and CDR2 SQIVND (reference sequence). CDR3 coding DNA: TGTGCCAGTAGTATCGGCGGGAGCAGCAATCAGCCCCAGCATTTT. It yields the protein CASSIGGSSNQPQHF.

The sample holds a few counts of this clone. The gene calls are TRBV7-2 and TRBJ1-2; D is perhaps TRBD1 (6 bases). V lost 5 bases and J 0 bases, leaving 16 bases between the germline ends. Germline loops: CDR1 SGHTA, CDR2 FQGNSA. The CDR3 length is 16 residues. CDR3 DNA: TGTGCCAGCAGCCAAGCTCGGACAGCATCTAACTATGGCTACACCTTC. Translated: CASSQARTASNYGYTF.

This chain joins TRBV29-1 and TRBJ1-2, with D possibly TRBD1 on 5 matching bases. Germline CDR1 and CDR2: SQVTM and ANQGSEA. CDR3 length: 11 amino acids. The ends were cut back, 7 bases at V and 8 bases at J, with 14 bases in the middle. CDR3 nucleotides: TGCAGCGGTCTAGGAGGGGAAGGCTACACCTTC. It specifies CSGLGGEGYTF. The full variable domain, with the rest looked up from reference TRBV29-1 and TRBJ1-2, is SAVISQKPSRDICQRGTSLTIQCQVDSQVTMMFWYRQQPGQSLTLIATANQGSEATYESGFVIDKFPISRPNLTFSTLTVSNMSPEDSSIYLCSGLGGEGYTFGSGTRLTVV.

The rearrangement uses TRBV30 and TRBJ1-1; no clear D gene. Germline V gene sequence: CDR1 GTSNPN, CDR2 SVGIG (reference sequence). The CDR3 is made up of 12 amino acids. The V end lost 3 bases, the J end lost 9 bases, and 14 bases lay between the germline ends. The CDR3 sequence is CAWRAFEGKAFF. The CDR3 nucleotides read TGTGCCTGGAGGGCTTTCGAGGGAAAAGCTTTCTTT. Supplemented by reference TRBV30 and TRBJ1-1, the full variable domain reads SQTIHQWPATLVQPVGSPLSLECTVEGTSNPNLYWYRQAAGRGLQLLFYSVGIGQISSEVPQNLSASRPQDRQFILSSKKLLLSDSGFYLCAWRAFEGKAFFGQGTRLTVV.

This clone was observed a single time. The genes are TRBV4-3 and TRBJ1-2; TRBD1 is a possible D gene (5 bases). The CDR3 is made up of 16 amino acids. Germline V gene data show CDR1 as LGHNA and CDR2 as YSLEER. Trimming took off 0 bases at V and 5 bases at J, with 16 bases between the two ends. As DNA, the CDR3 is TGCGCCAGCAGCCAAGATGACAGCCCCAGGCCATATGGCTACACCTTC. Its protein product is CASSQDDSPRPYGYTF.

This chain links TRBV7-9 with TRBJ2-5; 14 bases are shared with TRBD2. Germline V gives CDR1 SEHNR, CDR2 FQNEAQ (reference sequence). V shed 5 bases, J shed 2 bases, and the junction held 7 bases outside the gene matches. The CDR3 covers 17 residues. The CDR3 here is CASSTGLAGDLQETQYF. DNA of the CDR3: TGTGCCAGCAGCACGGGACTAGCGGGGGACCTACAAGAGACCCAGTACTTC.

The chain joins TRBV2 to TRBJ2-5, with 8 bases that match TRBD2. CDR3 size: 11 residues. Trimming cost V 7 bases and J 5 bases; bases outside gene matches: 0. Germline CDR1 and CDR2: SNHLY and FYNNEI. CDR3 in DNA: TGTGCCAGCACGGGGGGGGAGACCCAGTACTTC. Its protein is CASTGGETQYF.

The CDR3 protein is CASSQDRPVETQYF. The CDR3 DNA is TGTGCCAGCAGCCAGGACAGGCCCGTAGAGACCCAGTACTTC. The gene calls are TRBV11-2 and TRBJ2-5; 7 nucleotides match TRBD1. V shed 5 bases, J shed 4 bases, and the junction held 7 bases outside the gene matches. This CDR3 is built from 14 residues. The germline V gene encodes CDR1 SGHAT and CDR2 FQNNGV.

This clone occurred a few times. V and J are TRBV2 and TRBJ2-3; 13 positions match TRBD2. The CDR3 totals 16 residues. V shed 4 bases, J shed 4 bases, and the junction held 5 bases outside the gene matches. Per the germline V gene, CDR1 is SNHLY and CDR2 is FYNNEI. The CDR3 nucleotides read TGTGCCAGCAGTGGGACTAGCGGGGGCCATGCAGATACGCAGTATTTT. Translating gives CASSGTSGGHADTQYF.